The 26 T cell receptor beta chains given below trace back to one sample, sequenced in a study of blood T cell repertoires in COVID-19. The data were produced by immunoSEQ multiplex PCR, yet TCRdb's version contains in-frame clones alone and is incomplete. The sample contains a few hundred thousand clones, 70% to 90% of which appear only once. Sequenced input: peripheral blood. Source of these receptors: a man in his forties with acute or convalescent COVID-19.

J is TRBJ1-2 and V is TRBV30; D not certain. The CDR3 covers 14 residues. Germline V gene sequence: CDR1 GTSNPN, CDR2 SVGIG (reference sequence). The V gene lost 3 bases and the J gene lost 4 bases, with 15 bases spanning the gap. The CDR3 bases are TGTGCCTGGAGATCCGCGGTTTCTGGCTATGGCTACACCTTC. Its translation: CAWRSAVSGYGYTF.

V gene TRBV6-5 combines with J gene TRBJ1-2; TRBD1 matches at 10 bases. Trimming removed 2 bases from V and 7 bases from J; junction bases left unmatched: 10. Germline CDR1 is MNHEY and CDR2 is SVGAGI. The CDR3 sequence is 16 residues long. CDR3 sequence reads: CASSYGTTGGASGYTF. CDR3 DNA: TGTGCCAGCAGTTACGGTACGACAGGGGGCGCAAGTGGCTACACCTTC.

The CDR3 protein is CASRQQGANEAFF. Written as DNA, the CDR3 is TGTGCCAGCAGGCAACAGGGGGCAAATGAAGCTTTCTTT. The chain links TRBV6-6 to TRBJ1-1; 9 bases fit TRBD1. Germline assignment: CDR1 MNHNY and CDR2 SVGAGI (reference sequence). J was trimmed by 7 bases and V by 6 bases; bases with no gene match: 6. The CDR3 is 13 amino acids.

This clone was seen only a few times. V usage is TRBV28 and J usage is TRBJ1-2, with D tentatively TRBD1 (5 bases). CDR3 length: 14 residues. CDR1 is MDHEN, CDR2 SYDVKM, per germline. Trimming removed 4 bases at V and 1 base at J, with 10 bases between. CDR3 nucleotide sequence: TGTGCCAGCAGTTGGGGCTTCGATAACTATGGCTACACCTTC. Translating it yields CASSWGFDNYGYTF.

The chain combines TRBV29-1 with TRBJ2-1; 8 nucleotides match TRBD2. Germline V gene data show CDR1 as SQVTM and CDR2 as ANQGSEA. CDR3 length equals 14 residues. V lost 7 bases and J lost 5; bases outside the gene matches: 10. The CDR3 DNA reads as TGCAGCGGGGGCACTAGCGGCTATAACAATGAGCAGTTCTTC. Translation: CSGGTSGYNNEQFF.

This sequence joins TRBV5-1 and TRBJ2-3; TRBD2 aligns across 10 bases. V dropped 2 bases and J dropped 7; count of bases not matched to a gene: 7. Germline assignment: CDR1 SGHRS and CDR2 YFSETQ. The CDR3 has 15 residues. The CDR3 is CASSLTSGTGNTQYF. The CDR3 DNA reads TGCGCCAGCAGCTTAACTAGCGGGACAGGCAATACGCAGTATTTT.

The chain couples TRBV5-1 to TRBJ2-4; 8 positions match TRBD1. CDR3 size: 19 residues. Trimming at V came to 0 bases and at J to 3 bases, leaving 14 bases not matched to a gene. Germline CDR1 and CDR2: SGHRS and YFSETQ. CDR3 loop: CASSLAPGGLQEDKNIQYF. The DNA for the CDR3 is TGCGCCAGCAGCTTGGCCCCAGGGGGCTTACAGGAGGACAAAAACATTCAGTACTTC.

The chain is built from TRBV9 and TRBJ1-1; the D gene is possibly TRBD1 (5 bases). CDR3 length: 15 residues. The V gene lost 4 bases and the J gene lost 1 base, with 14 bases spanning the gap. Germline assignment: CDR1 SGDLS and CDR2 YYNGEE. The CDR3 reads CASSPRLGANTEAFF. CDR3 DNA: TGTGCCAGCAGCCCCCGACTAGGGGCGAACACTGAAGCTTTCTTT.

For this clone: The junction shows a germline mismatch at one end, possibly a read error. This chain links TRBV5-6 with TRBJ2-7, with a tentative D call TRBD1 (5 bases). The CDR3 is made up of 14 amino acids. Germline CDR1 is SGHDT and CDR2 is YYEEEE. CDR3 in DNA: TGTGCCAGCAGCTCGGTGGTTAGGGGTGAAGCATCCAACTTC. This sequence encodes CASSSVVRGEASNF.

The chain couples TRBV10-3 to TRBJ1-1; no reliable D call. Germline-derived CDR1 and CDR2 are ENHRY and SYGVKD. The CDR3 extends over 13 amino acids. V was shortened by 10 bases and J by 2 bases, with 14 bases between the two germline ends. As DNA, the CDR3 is TGTGCCAGCGGAGAACAAATAAACACTGAAGCTTTCTTT. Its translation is CASGEQINTEAFF.

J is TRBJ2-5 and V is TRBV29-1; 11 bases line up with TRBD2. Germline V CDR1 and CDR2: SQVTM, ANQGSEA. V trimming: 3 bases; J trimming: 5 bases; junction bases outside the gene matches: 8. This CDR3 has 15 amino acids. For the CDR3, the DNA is TGCAGCGTTGATGGTCTAGCGGGAGGAGGGGAGACCCAGTACTTC. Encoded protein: CSVDGLAGGGETQYF.

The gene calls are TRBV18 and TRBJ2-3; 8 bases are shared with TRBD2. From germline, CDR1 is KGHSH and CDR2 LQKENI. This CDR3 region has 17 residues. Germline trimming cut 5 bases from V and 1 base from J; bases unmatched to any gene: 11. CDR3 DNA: TGTGCCAGCTCAACATCTCGGTCGGGGGGGGGCACAGATACGCAGTATTTT. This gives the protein CASSTSRSGGGTDTQYF.

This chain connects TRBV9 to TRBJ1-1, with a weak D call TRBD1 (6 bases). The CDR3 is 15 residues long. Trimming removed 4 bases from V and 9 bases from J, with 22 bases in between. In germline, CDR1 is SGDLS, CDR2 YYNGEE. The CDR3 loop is CASSPHEGELTKAFF. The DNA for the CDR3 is TGTGCCAGCAGCCCCCACGAGGGGGAGTTGACTAAAGCTTTCTTT.

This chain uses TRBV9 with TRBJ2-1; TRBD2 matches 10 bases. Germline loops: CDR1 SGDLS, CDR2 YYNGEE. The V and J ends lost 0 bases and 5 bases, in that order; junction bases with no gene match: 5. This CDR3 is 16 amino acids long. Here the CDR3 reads CASSVESGGANNEQFF. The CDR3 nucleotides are TGTGCCAGCAGCGTAGAAAGCGGGGGGGCCAACAATGAGCAGTTCTTC.

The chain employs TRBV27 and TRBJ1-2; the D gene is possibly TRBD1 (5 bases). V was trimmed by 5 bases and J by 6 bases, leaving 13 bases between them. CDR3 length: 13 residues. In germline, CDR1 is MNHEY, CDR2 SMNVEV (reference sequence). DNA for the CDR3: TGTGCCAGCAGTGTGCAGGGTAGTAATGGCTACACCTTC. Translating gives CASSVQGSNGYTF.

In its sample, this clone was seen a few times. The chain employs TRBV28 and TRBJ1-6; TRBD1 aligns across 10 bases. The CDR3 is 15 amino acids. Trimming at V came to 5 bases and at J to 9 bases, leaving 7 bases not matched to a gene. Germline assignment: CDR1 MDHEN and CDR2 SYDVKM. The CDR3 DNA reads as TGTGCCAGCAGTCCCCGACAGGGGGCAGTTTCACCCCTCCACTTT. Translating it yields CASSPRQGAVSPLHF.

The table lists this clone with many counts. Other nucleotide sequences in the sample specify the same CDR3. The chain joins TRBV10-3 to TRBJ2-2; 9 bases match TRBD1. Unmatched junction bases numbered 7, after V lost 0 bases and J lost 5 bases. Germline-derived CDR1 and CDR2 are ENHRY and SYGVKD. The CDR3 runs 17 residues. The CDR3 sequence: CAISESKGTGRTGELFF. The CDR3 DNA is TGTGCCATCAGTGAGTCAAAAGGGACAGGGCGGACCGGGGAGCTGTTTTTT.

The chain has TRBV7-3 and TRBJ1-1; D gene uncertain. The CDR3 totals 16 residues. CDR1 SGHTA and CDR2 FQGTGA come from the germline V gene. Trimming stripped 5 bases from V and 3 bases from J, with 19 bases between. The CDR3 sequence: CASSPSGPPLDTEAFF. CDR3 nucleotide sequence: TGTGCCAGCAGCCCCTCAGGTCCACCCCTCGACACTGAAGCTTTCTTT.

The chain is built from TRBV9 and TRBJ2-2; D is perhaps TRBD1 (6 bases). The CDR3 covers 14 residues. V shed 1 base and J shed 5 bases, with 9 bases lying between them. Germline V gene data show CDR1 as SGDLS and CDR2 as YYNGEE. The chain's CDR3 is CASSVTGSTGELFF. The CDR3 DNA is TGTGCCAGCAGCGTAACAGGGAGTACCGGGGAGCTGTTTTTT.

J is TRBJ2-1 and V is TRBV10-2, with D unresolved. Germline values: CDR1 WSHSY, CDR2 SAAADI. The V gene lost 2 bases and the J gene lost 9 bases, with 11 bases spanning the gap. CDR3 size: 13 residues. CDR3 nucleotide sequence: TGCGCCAGCAGTGAGAGTATATACGGTGAGCAGTTCTTC. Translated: CASSESIYGEQFF.

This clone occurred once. This CDR3 reads CASSPRGLPDTQYF. CDR3 in DNA: TGTGCCAGCAGTCCAAGAGGGCTCCCAGATACGCAGTATTTT. The chain joins TRBV25-1 to TRBJ2-3; weak D call: TRBD2 (5 bases). The CDR3 extends over 14 amino acids. The germline V gene has CDR1 MGHDK and CDR2 SYGVNS. V was cut by 5 bases and J by 4 bases, with 13 bases left in between.

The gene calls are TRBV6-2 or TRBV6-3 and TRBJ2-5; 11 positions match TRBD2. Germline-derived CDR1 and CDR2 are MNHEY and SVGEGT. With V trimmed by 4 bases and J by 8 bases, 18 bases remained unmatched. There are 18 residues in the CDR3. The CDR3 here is CASSSEPGLAVQEGTQYF. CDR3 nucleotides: TGTGCCAGCAGTTCCGAACCGGGACTAGCGGTTCAGGAGGGAACCCAGTACTTC.

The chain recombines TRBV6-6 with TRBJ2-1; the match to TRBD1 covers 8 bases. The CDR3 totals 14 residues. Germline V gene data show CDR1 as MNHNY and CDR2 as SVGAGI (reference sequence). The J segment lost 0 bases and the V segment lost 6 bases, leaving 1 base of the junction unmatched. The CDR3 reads CASRQGGSYNEQFF. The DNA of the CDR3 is TGTGCCAGCAGACAGGGGGGCTCCTACAATGAGCAGTTCTTC.

CDR3 DNA sequence: TGTGCCAGCAGTGTGAGTAGCGATACGCAGTATTTT. Protein: CASSVSSDTQYF. V and J are TRBV2 and TRBJ2-3, with no clear D. The V gene's germline CDR1 is SNHLY and CDR2 FYNNEI. Trimming removed 4 bases at V and 6 bases at J, with 8 bases between. The CDR3 contains 12 residues.

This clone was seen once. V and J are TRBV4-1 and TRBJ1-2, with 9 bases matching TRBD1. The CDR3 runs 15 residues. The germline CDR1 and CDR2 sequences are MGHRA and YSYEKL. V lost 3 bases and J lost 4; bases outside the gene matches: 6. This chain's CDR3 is CASSQPGQGVYGYTF. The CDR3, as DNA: TGCGCCAGCAGCCAGCCGGGACAGGGCGTCTATGGCTACACCTTC.

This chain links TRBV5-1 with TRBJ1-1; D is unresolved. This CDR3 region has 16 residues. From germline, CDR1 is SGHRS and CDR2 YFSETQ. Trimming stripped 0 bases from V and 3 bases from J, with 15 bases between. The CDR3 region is CASSLGRGHLDTEAFF. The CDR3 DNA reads TGCGCCAGCAGCTTGGGTCGCGGGCATCTGGACACTGAAGCTTTCTTT.